These 5 T cell receptor beta chains were all obtained from the same sample, sequenced in a study of blood T cell repertoires in COVID-19. The assay was immunoSEQ multiplex PCR, and TCRdb's table has in-frame clones only and misses some. The repertoire holds a few hundred thousand clones, with approximately 89% as singletons. The sequenced sample consisted of peripheral blood. The receptors were sampled from an older woman with COVID-19, enrolled during active disease.

The V gene is TRBV3-1 (or the pseudogene TRBV3-2), the J gene TRBJ1-3; possible D gene TRBD1, 5 bases. The V end lost 4 bases, the J end lost 0 bases, and 16 bases lay between the germline ends. This CDR3 has 17 amino acids. Germline-derived CDR1 and CDR2 are LGHDT and YNNKEL (reference sequence). The DNA for the CDR3 is TGTGCCAGCAGCCCGAGGCGACAGATCAACTCTGGAAACACCATATATTTT. It translates to CASSPRRQINSGNTIYF.

The chain uses TRBV3-1 (or the pseudogene TRBV3-2) and TRBJ2-1; D is possibly TRBD2 (5 bases). Germline CDR1 LGHDT, CDR2 YNNKEL (reference sequence). This CDR3 spans 16 amino acids. V dropped 5 bases and J dropped 0 bases, with 14 bases sitting between them. The CDR3: CASSSRTSRSYNEQFF. For the CDR3, the DNA is TGTGCCAGCAGCTCCCGGACTTCTCGCTCCTACAATGAGCAGTTCTTC.

This chain links TRBV11-2 with TRBJ1-2; possibly TRBD1 for D (6 bases). Trimming left V 5 bases short and J 4 bases short, with 17 bases between. The germline V gene has CDR1 SGHAT and CDR2 FQNNGV. The CDR3 totals 15 residues. The CDR3 nucleotides read TGTGCCAGCAGCCAGTGGGCAGGGGAGATCTATGGCTACACCTTC. Encoded protein: CASSQWAGEIYGYTF.

This chain connects TRBV13 to TRBJ2-1; D not resolved. This CDR3 comprises 14 residues. Looked up from germline, CDR1 is PRHDT and CDR2 is FYEKMQ (reference sequence). V was trimmed by 5 bases and J by 0 bases, leaving 8 bases between them. The CDR3 region has the DNA TGTGCCAGCAGCCGGCGGAGCTCCTACAATGAGCAGTTCTTC. The encoded protein is CASSRRSSYNEQFF.

The genes are TRBV7-3 and TRBJ2-3, with 7 bases fitting TRBD2. The J segment lost 5 bases and the V segment lost 2 bases, leaving 4 bases of the junction unmatched. The CDR3 consists of 14 residues. Looked up from germline, CDR1 is SGHTA and CDR2 is FQGTGA. CDR3 DNA: TGTGCCAGCAGCTTAGGCGGGGGAAGAGATACGCAGTATTTT. Amino acid sequence: CASSLGGGRDTQYF.